These 9 T cell receptor beta chains originate from one sample sequenced in a study of cytomegalovirus exposure and HLA in healthy donors. 13 Jbeta primers and 60 Vbeta primers were used for the PCR. Assay: immunoSEQ multiplex PCR; the TCRdb copy retains only in-frame clones and omits some. The data hold 150,000 to 200,000 clones, with 82% observed a single time. The specimen was PBMCs. Receptor source: a girl aged 5-17 years in good health and CMV-seropositive.

The chain employs TRBV29-1 and TRBJ2-7; tentative D call: TRBD2 (5 bases). CDR3 length equals 14 residues. The germline CDR1 and CDR2 sequences are SQVTM and ANQGSEA. V gave up 1 base and J gave up 5 bases, with 15 bases separating them. Here the CDR3 reads CSVEVGRGFDEQYF. In DNA form, the CDR3 reads TGCAGCGTTGAAGTCGGACGGGGATTCGACGAGCAGTACTTC.

With regard to this clone: Other nucleotide sequences in the sample specify the same CDR3. The J gene is TRBJ2-7, the V gene TRBV9; TRBD2 aligns across 8 bases. Trimming removed 0 bases from V and 3 bases from J; junction bases left unmatched: 2. The CDR3 has 14 amino acids. Germline lookup yields CDR1 SGDLS and CDR2 YYNGEE. The CDR3 DNA reads as TGTGCCAGCAGCGTAGTGGCGGGAGGCTACGAGCAGTACTTC. Protein: CASSVVAGGYEQYF.

This clone was observed a few times. The chain has TRBV29-1 and TRBJ2-7; D ambiguous. The CDR3 loop spans 13 amino acids. Trimming removed 4 bases from V and 0 bases from J, with 10 bases in between. Germline values: CDR1 SQVTM, CDR2 ANQGSEA. CDR3 amino acids: CSVAQVSSYEQYF. The CDR3 DNA follows: TGCAGCGTTGCCCAGGTTAGCTCCTACGAGCAGTACTTC.

This clone showed up just once. V gene TRBV27 combines with J gene TRBJ2-7, with unresolved D. Germline V lookup: CDR1 MNHEY, CDR2 SMNVEV (reference sequence). This CDR3 spans 14 amino acids. Trimming removed 3 bases at V and 2 bases at J, with 11 bases between. CDR3 protein: CASSFSERPYEQYF. The CDR3, as DNA: TGTGCCAGCAGTTTCAGTGAGCGACCCTACGAGCAGTACTTC.

CDR3 sequence (DNA): TGTGCCAGCAGTGAACGACAGGGCAGCACAGATACGCAGTATTTT. Protein sequence: CASSERQGSTDTQYF. V gene TRBV25-1 combines with J gene TRBJ2-3, with 7 nucleotides matching TRBD1. J lost 0 bases, V lost 2 bases, and 2 bases had no gene match. CDR1 is MGHDK and CDR2 is SYGVNS in the germline V gene. The CDR3 contains 15 residues.

The V gene is TRBV11-1, the J gene TRBJ2-6; a weak D match, TRBD2 (6 bases). The CDR3 totals 15 residues. Trimming took 5 bases from V and 2 from J, leaving 10 bases between them. Per germline, CDR1 SGHAT and CDR2 FQDESV (reference sequence). CDR3 residues: CASSVWGAGANVLTF. The CDR3 DNA sequence: TGTGCCAGCAGCGTGTGGGGGGCTGGGGCCAACGTCCTGACTTTC.

V usage is TRBV4-2 and J usage is TRBJ2-3; 7 bases are a match to TRBD2. This CDR3 region has 15 residues. Germline assignment: CDR1 LGHNA and CDR2 YNFKEQ. V lost 1 base and J lost 0; bases outside the gene matches: 1. Here the CDR3 DNA reads TGTGCCAGCAGCCAAGGCGGGGGTAGCACAGATACGCAGTATTTT. This gives the protein CASSQGGGSTDTQYF.

This clone occurred many times. This chain connects TRBV5-5 to TRBJ2-7; 8 nucleotides line up with TRBD1. V gave up 4 bases and J gave up 3 bases; unmatched junction bases: 6. Germline loops: CDR1 SGHKS, CDR2 YYEKEE (reference sequence). The CDR3 loop spans 14 amino acids. The CDR3 DNA reads as TGTGCCAGCAGCGCTCCGGACAGGGACTACGAGCAGTACTTC. Translating gives CASSAPDRDYEQYF.

Concerning this clone itself: Distinct nucleotide sequences in the sample also encode this CDR3. This sequence joins TRBV4-1 and TRBJ1-2; D possibly corresponds to TRBD1 (5 bases). The germline CDR1 and CDR2 sequences are MGHRA and YSYEKL. Trimming cost V 0 bases and J 8 bases, with 19 bases left between them. This CDR3 has 16 residues. The CDR3 sequence: CASSQDPRTGGRGYTF. As DNA, the CDR3 is TGCGCCAGCAGCCAAGATCCCCGGACTGGGGGGAGGGGCTACACCTTC.